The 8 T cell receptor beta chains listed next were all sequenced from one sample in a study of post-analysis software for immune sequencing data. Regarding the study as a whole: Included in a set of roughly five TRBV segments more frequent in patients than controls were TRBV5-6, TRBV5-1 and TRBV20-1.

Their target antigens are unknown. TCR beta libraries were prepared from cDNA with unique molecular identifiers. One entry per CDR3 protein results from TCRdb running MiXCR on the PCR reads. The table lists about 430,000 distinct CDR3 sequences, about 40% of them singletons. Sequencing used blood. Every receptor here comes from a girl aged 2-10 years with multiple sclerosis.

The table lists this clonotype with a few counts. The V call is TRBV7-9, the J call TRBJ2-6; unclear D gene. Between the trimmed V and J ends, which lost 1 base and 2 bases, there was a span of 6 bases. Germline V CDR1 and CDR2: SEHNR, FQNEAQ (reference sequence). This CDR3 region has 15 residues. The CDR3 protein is CASSLVGPGANVLTF. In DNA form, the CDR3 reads TGTGCCAGCAGCTTAGTAGGGCCTGGGGCCAACGTCCTGACTTTC.

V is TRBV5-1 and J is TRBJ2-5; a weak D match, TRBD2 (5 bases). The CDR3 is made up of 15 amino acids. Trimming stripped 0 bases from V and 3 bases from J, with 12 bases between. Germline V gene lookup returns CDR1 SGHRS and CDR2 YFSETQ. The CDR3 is CASSLDGEAKETQYF. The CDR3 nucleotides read TGCGCCAGCAGCTTGGACGGGGAAGCCAAAGAGACCCAGTACTTC.

The CDR3 nucleotides read TGCAGTGCCTTCCCCTTGGGGGCATGGGGGACCCAGTACTTC. As protein: CSAFPLGAWGTQYF. The V gene is TRBV20-1, the J gene TRBJ2-7, with a weak D call TRBD1 (6 bases). The J call may be mistaken, given a closer DNA end match to TRBJ2-5. The CDR3 consists of 14 residues. Germline CDR1 reads DFQATT; CDR2 reads SNEGSKA (reference sequence).

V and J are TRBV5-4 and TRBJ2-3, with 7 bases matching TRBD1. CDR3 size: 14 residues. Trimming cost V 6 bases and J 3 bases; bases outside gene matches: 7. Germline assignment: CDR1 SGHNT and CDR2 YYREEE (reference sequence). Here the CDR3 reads CASTSPGQTDTQYF. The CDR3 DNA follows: TGTGCCAGCACATCCCCGGGACAGACAGATACGCAGTATTTT.

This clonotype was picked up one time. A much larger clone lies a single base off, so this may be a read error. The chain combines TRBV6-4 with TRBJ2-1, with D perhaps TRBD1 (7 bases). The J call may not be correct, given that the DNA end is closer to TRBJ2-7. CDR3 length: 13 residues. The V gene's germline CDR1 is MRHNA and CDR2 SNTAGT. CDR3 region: CASSQQGGNEQYF. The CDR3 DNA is TGTGCCAGCAGCCAGCAGGGGGGCAATGAGCAGTACTTC.

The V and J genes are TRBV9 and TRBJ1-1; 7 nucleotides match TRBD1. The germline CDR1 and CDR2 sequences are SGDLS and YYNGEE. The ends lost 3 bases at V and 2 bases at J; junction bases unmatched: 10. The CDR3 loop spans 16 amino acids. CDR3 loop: CASSASAGTANTEAFF. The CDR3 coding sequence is TGTGCCAGCAGCGCGTCAGCCGGGACAGCCAACACTGAAGCTTTCTTT.

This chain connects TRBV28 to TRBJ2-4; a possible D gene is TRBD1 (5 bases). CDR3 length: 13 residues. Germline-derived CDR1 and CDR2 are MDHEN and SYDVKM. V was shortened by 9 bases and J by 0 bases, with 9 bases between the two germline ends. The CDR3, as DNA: TGTGCCAGTCAGACAGTAGCCAAAAACATTCAGTACTTC. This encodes CASQTVAKNIQYF.

CDR3 in DNA: TGCAGCGTTGTCGTGGGACTAGTCTACAATGAGCAGTTCTTC. Translation gives CSVVVGLVYNEQFF. The genes are TRBV29-1 and TRBJ2-1; 8 bases line up with TRBD2. The CDR3 is made up of 14 amino acids. Germline CDR1 and CDR2: SQVTM and ANQGSEA. J gave up 3 bases and V 4 bases, and 5 bases lay outside the gene matches.